In its sample, the clone carrying this T cell receptor beta chain was seen many times. What it recognizes is unknown. This sample was taken from a study of blood T cells in healthy people across ages. Study-wide context: The capture of about one barcoded beta molecule per two T cells was achieved by template switching. Study observations and caveats: Higher diversity, along with more naive CD4+ cells, distinguished long-lived donors from aged donors.

The CDR3 consists of 11 residues. Germline assignment: CDR1 LGHDT and CDR2 YNNKEL (reference sequence). Trimming left V 1 base short and J 2 bases short, with 0 bases between. The authors ran a second PCR of roughly 7 to 11 cycles using a sample-barcoded 5' primer and a J-beta primer mix. TCRdb re-called the 5' RACE reads with MiXCR, one entry per CDR3 protein. The data hold about 800,000 distinct CDR3 sequences, with 25% observed a single time. These data also formed part of another study, on T cells of mothers and their children. According to that study: Reads recorded for TCR beta CDR3 numbered over 9 million per mother and roughly 2.7 million per child. Slightly higher, non-significant overlap characterized related mother-child pairs relative to unrelated pairs.

The specimen sequenced was blood. The V call is TRBV3-1, the J call TRBJ2-7; no definite D call. The TCR sequence derives from a boy under 18 in good health. The CDR3 spells CASSQAYEQYF. DNA for the CDR3: TGTGCCAGCAGCCAAGCCTACGAGCAGTACTTC.